These T cell receptor beta chains were read from a single sample in a study of blood T cell repertoires in COVID-19. TCRdb's copy holds only in-frame clones and misses some; the assay was immunoSEQ multiplex PCR. The repertoire includes fewer than 250,000 clones, 90% of them detected once, and less than 3.5% sits in the top ten. The sequenced material came from peripheral blood. These receptors were taken from a man under 40 with COVID-19, enrolled during active disease. Both conserved end residues are part of each CDR3. The D gene is left open where the match is weak. Size is stated for part of the rows, as once, few or many counts, or as a class when the clone is expanded.

cdr3_aa,cdr3_nt,v_call,j_call,clone_size,d_call
CASSLSTGLDTEAFF,TGTGCCAGTAGTCTTAGTACAGGGCTGGACACTGAAGCTTTCTTT,TRBV19,TRBJ1-1,NA,NA
CASSYAGPYEQYF,TGTGCCAGCAGTTATGCAGGGCCCTACGAGCAGTACTTC,TRBV6-5,TRBJ2-7,NA,NA
CASSFATGTGEMNTEAFF,TGTGCCAGCAGTTTTGCGACCGGGACAGGGGAGATGAACACTGAAGCTTTCTTT,TRBV6-2/TRBV6-3,TRBJ1-1,NA,TRBD1
CASSQTGKSNYGYTF,TGTGCCAGCAGCCAGACAGGGAAGTCAAACTATGGCTACACCTTC,TRBV28,TRBJ1-2,NA,TRBD1
CASSHLLRGDEQFF,TGTGCCAGCAGCCACCTCCTTCGGGGGGATGAGCAGTTCTTC,TRBV3-1/TRBV3-2,TRBJ2-1,NA,TRBD2
CASSLAPLAFTDTQYF,TGTGCCAGCAGCTTGGCCCCACTAGCGTTCACAGATACGCAGTATTTT,TRBV5-5,TRBJ2-3,NA,TRBD2
CASSPGTGRGQPQHF,TGTGCCAGCAGCCCCGGGACAGGGAGGGGGCAGCCCCAGCATTTT,TRBV11-2,TRBJ1-5,NA,TRBD1
CASSIGTSVHNEQFF,TGTGCCAGCAGCATCGGGACTAGCGTGCACAATGAGCAGTTCTTC,TRBV7-2,TRBJ2-1,NA,TRBD2
CASSNYRDKSEKLFF,TGTGCCAGTAGTAACTACCGGGACAAAAGTGAAAAACTGTTTTTT,TRBV19,TRBJ1-4,few,NA
CASSPGTGGYEQYF,TGTGCCAGCAGCCCAGGGACAGGAGGCTACGAGCAGTACTTC,TRBV7-9,TRBJ2-7,NA,TRBD1
CASSPPRGSAQHF,TGTGCCAGCAGCCCCCCGCGCGGGAGTGCCCAGCATTTT,TRBV7-2,TRBJ1-5,once,NA
CSVRLAGVGNEQFF,TGCAGCGTTAGGCTAGCGGGAGTCGGGAATGAGCAGTTCTTC,TRBV29-1,TRBJ2-1,NA,TRBD2
CASSFAGGTGELFF,TGTGCCAGCAGTTTTGCAGGGGGGACCGGGGAGCTGTTTTTT,TRBV27,TRBJ2-2,NA,NA
CASSSGTGAQPTSTDTQYF,TGTGCCAGCAGCTCCGGGACAGGGGCCCAACCGACCAGCACAGATACGCAGTATTTT,TRBV5-6,TRBJ2-3,NA,TRBD1
CASSPNRGVTTNEKLFF,TGTGCCAGCAGCCCAAACAGGGGGGTCACAACTAATGAAAAACTGTTTTTT,TRBV27,TRBJ1-4,NA,TRBD1
CASRPTASSYNSPLHF,TGTGCCAGCAGGCCGACAGCGAGCTCCTATAATTCACCCCTCCACTTT,TRBV28,TRBJ1-6,NA,NA
CASSDSATGNTEAFF,TGTGCCAGCAGCGACTCCGCGACAGGGAACACTGAAGCTTTCTTT,TRBV6-5,TRBJ1-1,NA,NA
CASSPRMRDSGNTIYF,TGTGCCAGCAGCCCGAGAATGAGGGACTCTGGAAACACCATATATTTT,TRBV4-2,TRBJ1-3,NA,NA
CASSLESGSGNTIYF,TGTGCCAGCAGCTTAGAATCAGGGTCTGGAAACACCATATATTTT,TRBV7-9,TRBJ1-3,NA,NA
CASSISFIRQSNQPQHF,TGTGCCAGTAGTATTTCATTTATTAGACAAAGCAATCAGCCCCAGCATTTT,TRBV19,TRBJ1-5,NA,NA
CASSIGTDYEQYF,TGTGCCAGCAGCATTGGGACAGACTACGAGCAGTACTTC,TRBV5-6,TRBJ2-7,NA,TRBD1
CASSPTVFSNQPQHF,TGTGCCAGCAGTCCTACCGTGTTTAGCAATCAGCCCCAGCATTTT,TRBV27,TRBJ1-5,NA,NA
CASSLVGTGTAYEQYF,TGTGCCAGCAGCTTAGTAGGGACAGGGACCGCCTACGAGCAGTACTTC,TRBV7-2,TRBJ2-7,NA,TRBD1
CASSPTSGGYYEQYF,TGTGCCAGCAGCCCCACTAGCGGGGGGTACTACGAGCAGTACTTC,TRBV11-2,TRBJ2-7,NA,TRBD2
CASSSPGTDGSGELFF,TGTGCCAGCAGTAGCCCCGGGACAGACGGAAGCGGGGAGCTGTTTTTT,TRBV27,TRBJ2-2,NA,TRBD1
CASSFAGGRADTQYF,TGTGCCAGCAGTTTCGCGGGAGGCCGAGCAGATACGCAGTATTTT,TRBV28,TRBJ2-3,NA,TRBD2
CASSIGTGGSGNTIYF,TGTGCCAGCAGCATCGGGACAGGGGGCTCTGGAAACACCATATATTTT,TRBV7-9,TRBJ1-3,NA,TRBD1
CASSTRQKLINQPQHF,TGTGCCAGTAGTACAAGACAGAAGCTTATCAATCAGCCCCAGCATTTT,TRBV19,TRBJ1-5,NA,NA
CASRLGPSGGTTEAFF,TGTGCCAGCAGACTAGGCCCGTCCGGGGGGACCACTGAAGCTTTCTTT,TRBV5-6,TRBJ1-1,NA,NA
CASSQSHRSSYNSPLHF,TGTGCCAGCAGCCAAAGTCACAGAAGCTCCTATAATTCACCCCTCCACTTT,TRBV14,TRBJ1-6,NA,NA
CASSYRGEADTQYF,TGTGCCAGCAGTTATCGGGGTGAGGCAGATACGCAGTATTTT,TRBV6-2/TRBV6-3,TRBJ2-3,few,NA
CASSQVRNTEAFF,TGCGCCAGCAGCCAAGTTAGAAACACTGAAGCTTTCTTT,TRBV4-1,TRBJ1-1,once,NA
CATRDSFSGNTIYF,TGTGCCACCCGAGACAGTTTCTCTGGAAACACCATATATTTT,TRBV24-1,TRBJ1-3,NA,NA
CASSTAGTVQNSPLHF,TGTGCCAGTAGTACCGCCGGGACAGTGCAGAATTCACCCCTCCACTTT,TRBV19,TRBJ1-6,NA,TRBD1
CASRATGIGDTEAFF,TGTGCCAGCAGAGCTACAGGGATTGGGGACACTGAAGCTTTCTTT,TRBV28,TRBJ1-1,NA,NA
CASSPPTDSLFNGYTF,TGTGCCAGCTCACCACCGACAGACTCACTATTTAATGGCTACACCTTC,TRBV18,TRBJ1-2,NA,NA
CASSLGGLAGSYEQYF,TGTGCCAGCAGCTTAGGAGGACTAGCAGGCTCCTACGAGCAGTACTTC,TRBV7-2,TRBJ2-7,once,TRBD2
CASSPREGAYGYTF,TGTGCCAGCTCACCACGGGAAGGGGCTTATGGCTACACCTTC,TRBV18,TRBJ1-2,NA,NA
CASSRGAGNTEAFF,TGCGCCAGCTCCAGGGGCGCCGGGAACACTGAAGCTTTCTTT,TRBV5-1,TRBJ1-1,NA,NA
CASSQETTGGDYGYTF,TGTGCCAGCAGCCAAGAAACGACAGGGGGCGACTATGGCTACACCTTC,TRBV4-2,TRBJ1-2,once,TRBD1
CASSEHRPYNYGYTF,TGTGCCAGCAGTGAGCACAGGCCCTACAACTATGGCTACACCTTC,TRBV2,TRBJ1-2,NA,NA
CASSQASYTDTQYF,TGTGCCAGCAGCCAAGCAAGCTACACAGATACGCAGTATTTT,TRBV4-2,TRBJ2-3,NA,NA
CASSLGTDSSYTF,TGTGCCAGCAGTTTAGGGACGGACAGCAGCTACACCTTC,TRBV27,TRBJ1-2,NA,NA
CASSPLWGLNTEAFF,TGTGCCAGCAGCCCGCTCTGGGGCTTGAACACTGAAGCTTTCTTT,TRBV11-2,TRBJ1-1,NA,NA
CASSYRGPVNTEAFF,TGTGCCAGCAGTTACAGGGGGCCGGTGAACACTGAAGCTTTCTTT,TRBV27,TRBJ1-1,NA,TRBD1
CASSHHREGVNEQFF,TGTGCCAGCAGCCATCATCGGGAGGGCGTGAATGAGCAGTTCTTC,TRBV4-2,TRBJ2-1,NA,TRBD2
CASSPEVTHYGYTF,TGTGCCAGCTCACCAGAGGTGACCCACTATGGCTACACCTTC,TRBV18,TRBJ1-2,once,NA
CASSLEGSSYEQYF,TGTGCCAGCAGTTTAGAGGGTAGCTCCTACGAGCAGTACTTC,TRBV27,TRBJ2-7,NA,NA
CASSLPPSGYNEQFF,TGTGCCAGCAGTTTGCCCCCTAGCGGCTACAATGAGCAGTTCTTC,TRBV28,TRBJ2-1,NA,TRBD2
CASSAIPGRGAFF,TGTGCCAGCAGCGCCATCCCGGGGAGGGGAGCTTTCTTT,TRBV9,TRBJ1-1,NA,NA
CASSEYGGSSYNEQFF,TGTGCCAGCAGCGAATACGGGGGGAGCTCCTACAATGAGCAGTTCTTC,TRBV11-3,TRBJ2-1,NA,TRBD2
CASITGTGVEAFF,TGTGCCAGCATCACCGGGACAGGAGTTGAAGCTTTCTTT,TRBV28,TRBJ1-1,NA,TRBD1
CASSLGGGRNQPQHF,TGTGCCAGCAGCTTGGGCGGGGGTAGGAATCAGCCCCAGCATTTT,TRBV5-4,TRBJ1-5,NA,NA
CASSTPSGRTDTQYF,TGTGCCAGCAGTACACCTAGCGGGAGGACAGATACGCAGTATTTT,TRBV2,TRBJ2-3,NA,TRBD2
CASSPWDKGTEAFF,TGTGCCAGCTCACCATGGGACAAGGGGACTGAAGCTTTCTTT,TRBV18,TRBJ1-1,few,NA
CASSLDGGGAYNEQFF,TGCGCCAGCAGCTTGGATGGCGGGGGGGCTTACAATGAGCAGTTCTTC,TRBV5-1,TRBJ2-1,NA,TRBD2
CSVEGTGNTEAFF,TGCAGCGTTGAGGGGACAGGGAACACTGAAGCTTTCTTT,TRBV29-1,TRBJ1-1,NA,TRBD1